One TCR beta chain is described in this entry. Its antigen is not known. This entry comes from a study of cytomegalovirus exposure and HLA in healthy donors. Germline-derived CDR1 and CDR2 are MNHEY and SMNVEV (reference sequence). Trimming took 9 bases from V and 5 from J; bases not matched to a gene: 5. CDR3 size: 13 residues. PCR primers comprised 60 Vbeta and 13 Jbeta primers. Here immunoSEQ multiplex PCR was the method, and the copy in TCRdb shows in-frame clones only, minus some. The data show under 150,000 clones, less than 65% seen once. Study findings and constraints: In a later analysis, at a false discovery rate of 0.05, 17,000 or so TCR beta sequences were associated with HLA alleles. Relative to equally common others, HLA-associated TCR beta chains showed greater clonal expansion in a later analysis.

The TCR originated in a man in his forties or fifties in good health and CMV-seropositive. The V call is TRBV27, the J call TRBJ2-1, with TRBD1 matching over 9 bases. Source material: PBMCs. The CDR3 bases are TGTGCCAGTAACCGACAGGGGGACAATGAGCAGTTCTTC. This sequence encodes CASNRQGDNEQFF.